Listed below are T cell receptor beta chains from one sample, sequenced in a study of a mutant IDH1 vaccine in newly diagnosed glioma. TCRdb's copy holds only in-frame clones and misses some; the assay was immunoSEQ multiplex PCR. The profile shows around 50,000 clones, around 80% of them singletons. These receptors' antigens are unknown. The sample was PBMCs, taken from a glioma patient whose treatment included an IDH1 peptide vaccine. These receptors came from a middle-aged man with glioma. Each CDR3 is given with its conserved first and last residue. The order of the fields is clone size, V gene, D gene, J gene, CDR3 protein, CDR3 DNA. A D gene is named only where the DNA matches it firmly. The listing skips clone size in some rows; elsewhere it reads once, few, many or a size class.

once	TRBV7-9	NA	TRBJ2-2	CASRRQENTGELFF	TGTGCCAGCAGGCGACAGGAGAACACCGGGGAGCTGTTTTTT
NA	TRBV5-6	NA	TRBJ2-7	CASSSDSYEQYF	TGTGCCAGCAGCTCCGACAGCTACGAGCAGTACTTC
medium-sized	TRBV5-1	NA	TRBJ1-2	CASSLEPGTAYGYTF	TGCGCCAGCAGCTTGGAGCCGGGAACGGCCTATGGCTACACCTTC
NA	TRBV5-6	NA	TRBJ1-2	CASSSGLNYGYTF	TGTGCCAGCAGCTCGGGACTTAACTATGGCTACACCTTC
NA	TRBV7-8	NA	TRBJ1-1	CASSSRGGVRAFF	TGTGCCAGCAGCTCCCGGGGGGGCGTGAGGGCTTTCTTT
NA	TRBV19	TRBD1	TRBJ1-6	CASSRGDRGNSPLHF	TGTGCCAGTAGTAGGGGTGACAGGGGGAATTCACCCCTCCACTTT
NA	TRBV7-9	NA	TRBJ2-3	CASSLAITDTQYF	TGTGCCAGCAGCTTGGCGATCACAGATACGCAGTATTTT
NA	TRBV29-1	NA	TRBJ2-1	CSVGAGSSYNEQFF	TGCAGCGTTGGTGCAGGCAGCTCCTACAATGAGCAGTTCTTC
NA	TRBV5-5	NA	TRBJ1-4	CASSLLGGTNEKLFF	TGTGCCAGCAGCTTGCTGGGGGGCACTAATGAAAAACTGTTTTTT
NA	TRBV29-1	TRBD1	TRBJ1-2	CSVEVRGQGYNYGYTF	TGCAGCGTTGAAGTTCGAGGACAGGGGTATAACTATGGCTACACCTTC
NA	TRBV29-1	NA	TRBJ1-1	CSVPPGGRAEAFF	TGCAGCGTCCCACCAGGTGGGAGGGCTGAAGCTTTCTTT
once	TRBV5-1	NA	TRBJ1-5	CASSLGGTQGEAQHF	TGCGCCAGCAGCTTGGGGGGGACACAGGGTGAGGCCCAGCATTTT
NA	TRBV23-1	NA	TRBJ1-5	CASSQNRANQPQHF	TGCGCCAGCAGTCAAAACAGGGCGAATCAGCCCCAGCATTTT
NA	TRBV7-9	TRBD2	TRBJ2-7	CASSQLAGGSYEQYF	TGTGCCAGCAGCCAACTAGCGGGGGGCTCCTACGAGCAGTACTTC
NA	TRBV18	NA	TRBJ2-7	CASSPKGSPSYEQYF	TGTGCCAGCTCACCAAAGGGGTCTCCTTCCTACGAGCAGTACTTC
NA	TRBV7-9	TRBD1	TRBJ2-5	CASSSTGTGVLETQYF	TGTGCCAGCAGCTCAACCGGGACAGGGGTTTTAGAGACCCAGTACTTC
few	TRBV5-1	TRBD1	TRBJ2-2	CASSYGQGVGELFF	TGCGCCAGCAGCTATGGACAGGGCGTCGGGGAGCTGTTTTTT
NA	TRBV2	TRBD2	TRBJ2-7	CASISGGAAYEQYF	TGTGCCAGCATTTCGGGGGGGGCCGCCTACGAGCAGTACTTC
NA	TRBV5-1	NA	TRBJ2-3	CASSLARGRESDTQYF	TGCGCCAGCAGCTTGGCGAGGGGGAGGGAATCAGATACGCAGTATTTT
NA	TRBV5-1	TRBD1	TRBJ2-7	CASSFYRDSANEQYF	TGCGCCAGCAGCTTCTACCGGGACAGTGCGAACGAGCAGTACTTC
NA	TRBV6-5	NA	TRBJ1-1	CASSYKIGGTEAFF	TGTGCCAGCAGTTACAAGATTGGGGGAACTGAAGCTTTCTTT
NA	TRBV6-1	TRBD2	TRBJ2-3	CASRERGGVSPDTQYF	TGTGCCAGCAGGGAACGGGGGGGCGTGAGCCCAGATACGCAGTATTTT
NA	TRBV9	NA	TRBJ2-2	CASSPARGNTGELFF	TGTGCCAGCAGCCCAGCCAGGGGGAACACCGGGGAGCTGTTTTTT
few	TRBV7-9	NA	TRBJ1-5	CASSWGGASDQPQHF	TGTGCCAGCAGCTGGGGAGGGGCGTCCGATCAGCCCCAGCATTTT
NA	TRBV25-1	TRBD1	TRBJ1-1	CASSELAGGLGRGAFF	TGTGCCAGCAGTGAATTGGCAGGGGGCCTCGGGCGGGGAGCTTTCTTT
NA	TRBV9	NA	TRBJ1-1	CASSDSDRQNTEAFF	TGTGCCAGCAGCGACTCTGACAGACAGAACACTGAAGCTTTCTTT
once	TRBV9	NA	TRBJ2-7	CASSVAGGFNDEQYF	TGTGCCAGCAGCGTAGCCGGGGGTTTCAACGACGAGCAGTACTTC
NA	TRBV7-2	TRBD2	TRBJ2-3	CASSTRTSGGVGTDTQYF	TGTGCCAGCAGCACTCGGACTAGCGGGGGGGTTGGCACAGATACGCAGTATTTT
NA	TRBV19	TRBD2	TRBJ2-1	CASSLAGGYNEQFF	TGTGCCAGTTCATTAGCGGGGGGATACAATGAGCAGTTCTTC
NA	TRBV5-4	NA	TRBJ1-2	CASSTRAGLGGYTF	TGTGCCAGCAGCACCCGGGCGGGGTTAGGAGGCTACACCTTC
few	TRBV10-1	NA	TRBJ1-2	CASSEDSNYGYTF	TGCGCCAGCAGTGAGGACAGTAACTATGGCTACACCTTC
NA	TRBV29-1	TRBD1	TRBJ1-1	CSGKDREGPTEAFF	TGCAGCGGCAAAGACAGGGAGGGGCCCACTGAAGCTTTCTTT
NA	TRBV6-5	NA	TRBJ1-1	CASSYSTVTEAFF	TGTGCCAGCAGTTACTCGACAGTCACTGAAGCTTTCTTT
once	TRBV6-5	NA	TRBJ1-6	CASSSPRDNSPLHF	TGTGCCAGCAGCTCCCCGAGGGATAATTCACCCCTCCACTTT
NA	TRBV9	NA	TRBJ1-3	CASSVGRGGNTIYF	TGTGCCAGCAGCGTAGGGAGGGGAGGAAACACCATATATTTT
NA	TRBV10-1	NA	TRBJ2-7	CASSGLRGHEQYF	TGCGCCAGCAGTGGGCTTCGGGGTCACGAGCAGTACTTC
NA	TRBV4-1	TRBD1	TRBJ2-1	CASSPTAGNRDRAIF	TGCGCCAGCAGCCCCACGGCAGGGAACCGGGACAGGGCAATCTTC
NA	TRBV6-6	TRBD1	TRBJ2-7	CASSYSIEGQGHEQYF	TGTGCCAGCAGTTACTCGATAGAGGGACAGGGCCACGAGCAGTACTTC
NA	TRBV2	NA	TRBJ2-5	CASSDSPRRPETQYF	TGTGCCAGCAGTGATTCTCCCAGGCGCCCAGAGACCCAGTACTTC
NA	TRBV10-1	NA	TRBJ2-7	CASSEEGSKQYF	TGCGCCAGCAGTGAGGAGGGTTCGAAGCAGTACTTC
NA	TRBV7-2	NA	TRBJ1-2	CASSLGPSGNGYTF	TGTGCCAGCAGCTTAGGGCCGTCAGGGAATGGCTACACCTTC
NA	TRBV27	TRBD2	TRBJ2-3	CASSLFPSGSSTDTQYF	TGTGCCAGCAGTTTATTCCCTAGCGGGAGCAGCACAGATACGCAGTATTTT
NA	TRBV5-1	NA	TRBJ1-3	CASSLQGPISGNTIYF	TGCGCCAGCAGCCTACAGGGCCCTATCTCTGGAAACACCATATATTTT
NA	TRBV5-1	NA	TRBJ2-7	CASSLGVPAYEQYF	TGCGCCAGCAGCTTGGGCGTCCCAGCCTACGAGCAGTACTTC
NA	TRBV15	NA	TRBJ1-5	CATSRGVLNQPQHF	TGTGCCACCAGCCGGGGGGTCCTGAATCAGCCCCAGCATTTT
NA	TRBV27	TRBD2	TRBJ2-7	CASSLSGGLAVEQYF	TGTGCCAGCAGTTTATCGGGGGGACTAGCGGTCGAGCAGTACTTC
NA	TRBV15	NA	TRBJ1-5	CATSRGRINQPQHF	TGTGCCACCAGCAGAGGCCGGATCAATCAGCCCCAGCATTTT
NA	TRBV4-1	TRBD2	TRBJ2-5	CASSQGRSSGGAGETQYF	TGCGCCAGCAGCCAAGGCCGCTCTAGCGGGGGGGCGGGGGAGACCCAGTACTTC